Listed here is a single TCR beta chain. This sample stems from a study of blood T cell repertoires in COVID-19. Seattle's enrolled individuals joined amid active infection and were then monitored longitudinally. This CDR3 spans 15 amino acids. Looked up from germline, CDR1 is MNHEY and CDR2 is SVGAGI. The V and J ends lost 2 bases and 4 bases respectively, with 11 bases between them. Data came from immunoSEQ multiplex PCR; TCRdb stores just in-frame clones and leaves some out. This repertoire shows roughly 200,000 clones, approximately 80% found once; its top ten account for about 10%. The sequenced material came from peripheral blood. This clonotype originated in a woman over 75 with COVID-19, enrolled during active disease. This chain links TRBV6-5 with TRBJ1-4; D is unresolved. CDR3 sequence: CASSYGGQHNEKLFF. The CDR3 DNA reads as TGTGCCAGCAGTTACGGAGGGCAGCATAATGAAAAACTGTTTTTT.